This entry lists 27 T cell receptor beta chains sequenced from one sample in a study of T cell responses to AZD1222 COVID-19 vaccine. Assay used: immunoSEQ multiplex PCR; TCRdb lists only in-frame clones, some missing. The sample lists 30,000 to 35,000 clones; more than 75% were seen once. The sequences come from peripheral blood, collected 28 days after the second AZD1222 dose. The receptors originated from an adult who received the AZD1222 COVID-19 vaccine.

This rearrangement joins TRBV6-5 to TRBJ1-1; a possible D gene is TRBD1 (5 bases). V was clipped by 5 bases and J by 1 base, with 14 bases between them. The CDR3 length is 15 residues. From germline, CDR1 is MNHEY and CDR2 SVGAGI. The CDR3 DNA reads TGTGCCAGCAGTAGCTCCGGGGGAGCGAACACTGAAGCTTTCTTT. It specifies CASSSSGGANTEAFF.

This clone turned up a few times. This chain links TRBV7-9 with TRBJ2-7; tentative D call: TRBD2 (6 bases). Germline-derived CDR1 and CDR2 are SEHNR and FQNEAQ (reference sequence). This CDR3 is built from 13 residues. V was pared by 2 bases and J by 7 bases, with 12 bases between. CDR3 loop: CASSLRRDWEQYF. The DNA of the CDR3 is TGTGCCAGCAGCTTAAGGAGGGACTGGGAGCAGTACTTC.

This sequence joins TRBV4-1 and TRBJ2-1; D might be TRBD1 (7 bases). The CDR3 consists of 15 residues. Germline V CDR1 and CDR2: MGHRA, YSYEKL. The germline V and J ends were trimmed by 3 bases and 10 bases, with 19 bases remaining between them. CDR3 amino acids: CASSQGGQRPGEQFF. Written as DNA, the CDR3 is TGCGCCAGCAGCCAGGGGGGACAGCGGCCGGGAGAGCAGTTCTTC.

This clone showed up just a few times. V and J are TRBV29-1 and TRBJ1-4; a weak D match, TRBD1 (6 bases). The CDR3 is made up of 13 amino acids. The V end was cut by 5 bases, the J end by 0 bases, with 7 bases between. CDR1 SQVTM and CDR2 ANQGSEA come from the germline V gene. Here the CDR3 reads CSVRTATNEKLFF. As DNA, the CDR3 is TGCAGCGTTAGGACAGCAACTAATGAAAAACTGTTTTTT.

This rearrangement joins TRBV4-2 to TRBJ1-4; D gene uncertain. The CDR3 is made up of 16 amino acids. Germline CDR1 and CDR2: LGHNA and YNFKEQ. Trimming stripped 0 bases from V and 4 bases from J, with 12 bases between. This chain's CDR3 is CASSQDGRSHNEKLFF. The CDR3 nucleotides read TGTGCCAGCAGCCAAGACGGCAGGAGCCATAATGAAAAACTGTTTTTT.

The J gene is TRBJ2-3, the V gene TRBV5-1; the match to TRBD2 covers 8 bases. The CDR3 runs 14 residues. J gave up 4 bases and V 5 bases, and 6 bases lay outside the gene matches. In germline, CDR1 is SGHRS, CDR2 YFSETQ. The CDR3 sequence: CASRPGLGADTQYF. CDR3 sequence (DNA): TGCGCCAGCAGGCCGGGACTAGGGGCAGATACGCAGTATTTT.

The chain uses TRBV3-1 (or the pseudogene TRBV3-2) and TRBJ2-1, with 8 bases lining up with TRBD1. V trimming: 6 bases; J trimming: 6 bases; junction bases outside the gene matches: 1. This CDR3 is built from 12 residues. Germline V gives CDR1 LGHDT, CDR2 YNNKEL (reference sequence). In nucleotides, the CDR3 is TGTGCCAGCAGGGACAGGGTCAATGAGCAGTTCTTC. Translation: CASRDRVNEQFF.

The table lists this clone with a few counts. The gene calls are TRBV5-4 and TRBJ2-5; 15 bases agree with TRBD2. This CDR3 region has 18 residues. V dropped 3 bases and J dropped 5; count of bases not matched to a gene: 11. Germline loops: CDR1 SGHNT, CDR2 YYREEE (reference sequence). The CDR3 DNA is TGTGCCAGCAGCTCGCCGGGACTAGCGGGGGGTCTAGTGGAGACCCAGTACTTC. Translation gives CASSSPGLAGGLVETQYF.

The CDR3: CASSKEGADTQYF. For the CDR3, the DNA is TGTGCCAGCAGCAAAGAGGGGGCAGATACGCAGTATTTT. The chain uses TRBV21-1 and TRBJ2-3; the D call in the table, TRBD1, was not verified against the DNA. TRBV21-1 is labeled a pseudogene. The CDR3 is 13 residues long.

This chain links TRBV5-1 with TRBJ2-2; 9 bases fit TRBD1. CDR1 and CDR2 (germline): SGHRS, YFSETQ. With V trimmed by 5 bases and J by 6 bases, 2 bases remained unmatched. The CDR3 has 13 amino acids. CDR3 sequence: CASRGQGAGELFF. In DNA form, the CDR3 reads TGCGCCAGCAGGGGACAGGGAGCCGGGGAGCTGTTTTTT.

This clone showed up just once. V usage is TRBV19 and J usage is TRBJ2-3, with 7 positions matching TRBD2. This CDR3 has 15 amino acids. In germline, CDR1 is LNHDA, CDR2 SQIVND (reference sequence). The J segment lost 3 bases and the V segment lost 3 bases, leaving 6 bases of the junction unmatched. The DNA for the CDR3 is TGTGCCAGTAGTATTTTGGGGGGGTATACAGATACGCAGTATTTT. Protein sequence: CASSILGGYTDTQYF.

The chain combines TRBV9 with TRBJ1-5, with D hard to call. V shed 4 bases and J shed 5 bases, with 10 bases lying between them. The CDR3 has 13 residues. The germline V gene has CDR1 SGDLS and CDR2 YYNGEE. CDR3 coding DNA: TGTGCCAGCAGCTTGGGATATTATCAGCCCCAGCATTTT. Its protein is CASSLGYYQPQHF.

V gene TRBV7-3 combines with J gene TRBJ2-2; D may be TRBD1 or TRBD2 (5 bases each). CDR1 SGHTA and CDR2 FQGTGA come from the germline V gene. The CDR3 runs 17 residues. V was shortened by 1 base and J by 2 bases, with 14 bases between the two germline ends. The CDR3 nucleotides read TGTGCCAGCAGCTTAAGGGGGTTAGAGGCTAACACCGGGGAGCTGTTTTTT. Translation: CASSLRGLEANTGELFF.

This chain links TRBV29-1 with TRBJ2-2; possibly TRBD2 for D (6 bases). Germline CDR1 SQVTM, CDR2 ANQGSEA. This CDR3 has 12 amino acids. The V and J ends lost 5 bases and 7 bases respectively, with 11 bases between them. The CDR3 DNA follows: TGCAGCGTTTTCGGGGGAGGCGGGGAGCTGTTTTTT. Translated: CSVFGGGGELFF.

Only one count was recorded for this clone. The J gene is TRBJ1-1, the V gene TRBV6-5; the D gene is possibly TRBD1 (6 bases). V shed 0 bases and J shed 1 base, with 9 bases lying between them. Germline values: CDR1 MNHEY, CDR2 SVGAGI. This CDR3 has 15 residues. CDR3 residues: CASSYSGTPNTEAFF. In DNA form, the CDR3 reads TGTGCCAGCAGTTACTCAGGGACACCGAACACTGAAGCTTTCTTT.

The rearrangement joins TRBV5-1 to TRBJ1-1; D gene uncertain. The V gene lost 0 bases and the J gene lost 6 bases, with 12 bases spanning the gap. This CDR3 is built from 14 residues. Germline V gives CDR1 SGHRS, CDR2 YFSETQ. This CDR3 is CASSLAHQIAEAFF. In DNA, the CDR3 is TGCGCCAGCAGCTTGGCACACCAGATCGCTGAAGCTTTCTTT. The full variable domain, its missing parts supplied by reference TRBV5-1 and TRBJ1-1, is KAGVTQTPRYLIKTRGQQVTLSCSPISGHRSVSWYQQTPGQGLQFLFEYFSETQRNKGNFPGRFSGRQFSNSRSEMNVSTLELGDSALYLCASSLAHQIAEAFFGQGTRLTVV.

The V call is TRBV9, the J call TRBJ2-2, with 9 positions matching TRBD1. The CDR3 totals 16 residues. The germline V gene encodes CDR1 SGDLS and CDR2 YYNGEE. V was clipped by 3 bases and J by 7 bases; unmatched bases: 10. CDR3 in amino acids: CASSASGTGSHGELFF. CDR3 sequence (DNA): TGTGCCAGCAGCGCCTCCGGGACAGGGTCTCACGGGGAGCTGTTTTTT.

This chain links TRBV5-1 with TRBJ1-2, with D possibly TRBD1 on 6 matching bases. Germline CDR1 SGHRS, CDR2 YFSETQ. The CDR3 extends over 13 amino acids. With 5 bases removed from V and 6 bases from J, the gap between germline ends came to 14 bases. The CDR3 here is CASSPDRSNGYTF. The CDR3 region has the DNA TGCGCCAGCAGTCCCGACAGGAGCAATGGCTACACCTTC.

DNA of the CDR3: TGTGCCAGCTCACCAGGGACGCAAGAGACCCAGTACTTC. The encoded protein is CASSPGTQETQYF. The chain recombines TRBV18 with TRBJ2-5; possibly TRBD1 or TRBD2 for D (5 bases each). The CDR3 is made up of 13 amino acids. The germline V gene has CDR1 KGHSH and CDR2 LQKENI. V was cut by 2 bases and J by 2 bases, with 6 bases left in between.

V usage is TRBV5-4 and J usage is TRBJ2-7, with a weak D call TRBD1 (6 bases). Trimming took off 4 bases at V and 4 bases at J, with 15 bases between the two ends. CDR3 length: 14 amino acids. CDR1 is SGHNT and CDR2 is YYREEE in the germline V gene (reference sequence). In DNA form, the CDR3 reads TGTGCCAGCAGCGGAATGGACAGCCCATACGAGCAGTACTTC. This gives the protein CASSGMDSPYEQYF.

The rearrangement links TRBV30 to TRBJ2-7, with D unclear. The CDR3 totals 13 residues. Germline CDR1 GTSNPN, CDR2 SVGIG (reference sequence). Trimming took 1 base from V and 4 from J, leaving 11 bases between them. The CDR3: CAWSGKRRYEQYF. In DNA form, the CDR3 reads TGTGCCTGGAGTGGAAAGCGTAGGTACGAGCAGTACTTC.

This chain uses TRBV11-2 with TRBJ2-1; no clear D gene. V dropped 1 base and J dropped 1 base, with 8 bases sitting between them. The germline V gene has CDR1 SGHAT and CDR2 FQNNGV. The CDR3 extends over 15 amino acids. This CDR3 reads CASSLVDGSYNEQFF. The DNA of the CDR3 is TGTGCCAGCAGCTTAGTAGATGGGTCCTACAATGAGCAGTTCTTC.

V usage is TRBV15 and J usage is TRBJ2-7, with D tentatively TRBD2 (5 bases). Germline CDR1 is LNHNV and CDR2 is YYDKDF (reference sequence). Trimming left V 0 bases short and J 7 bases short, with 19 bases between. The CDR3 length is 16 residues. As DNA, the CDR3 is TGTGCCACCAGCAGAGATCAATACCCAAGTTGGAGGGAGCAGTACTTC. It yields the protein CATSRDQYPSWREQYF.

The CDR3 sequence is CASSERGTPTNEKLFF. CDR3 sequence (DNA): TGTGCCAGCAGTGAAAGGGGGACTCCAACTAATGAAAAACTGTTTTTT. The chain joins TRBV6-1 to TRBJ1-4; tentatively, D is TRBD1 (6 bases). This CDR3 is built from 16 residues. The germline V gene encodes CDR1 MNHNS and CDR2 SASEGT. Trimming removed 2 bases at V and 0 bases at J, with 10 bases between.

The rearrangement links TRBV6-1 to TRBJ1-2; perhaps TRBD1 as D (6 bases). Germline-derived CDR1 and CDR2 are MNHNS and SASEGT. The CDR3 is 15 residues long. Trimming removed 1 base from V and 12 bases from J, with 21 bases in between. The CDR3 here is CASSEEGGGAPWHTF. As DNA, the CDR3 is TGTGCCAGCAGTGAAGAGGGTGGGGGCGCCCCCTGGCACACCTTC.

The chain is built from TRBV11-1 and TRBJ2-4; D call uncertain. The CDR3 is made up of 16 amino acids. Germline V gene lookup returns CDR1 SGHAT and CDR2 FQDESV (reference sequence). Trimming shortened V by 2 bases and J by 0 bases, and 11 bases separated the two germline ends. The CDR3 sequence: CASSLSATLAKNIQYF. CDR3 nucleotides: TGTGCCAGCAGCTTATCGGCTACTTTAGCCAAAAACATTCAGTACTTC.

V usage is TRBV5-1 and J usage is TRBJ2-3; D is possibly TRBD2 (5 bases). Trimming shortened V by 0 bases and J by 3 bases, and 14 bases separated the two germline ends. Germline V gene sequence: CDR1 SGHRS, CDR2 YFSETQ. The CDR3 covers 16 residues. The chain's CDR3 is CASSLAGLARTDTQYF. The CDR3 DNA sequence: TGCGCCAGCAGCTTGGCCGGATTAGCGCGGACAGATACGCAGTATTTT.